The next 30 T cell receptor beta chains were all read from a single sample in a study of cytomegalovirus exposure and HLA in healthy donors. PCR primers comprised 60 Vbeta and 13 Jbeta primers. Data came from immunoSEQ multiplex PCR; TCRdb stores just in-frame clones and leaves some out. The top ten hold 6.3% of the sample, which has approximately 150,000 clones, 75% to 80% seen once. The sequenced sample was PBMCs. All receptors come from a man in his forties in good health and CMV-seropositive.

CDR3 in DNA: TGTGCCATCAGTGAATACACAGGGGGCACTGGAAACACCATATATTTT. Translation: CAISEYTGGTGNTIYF. The chain recombines TRBV10-3 with TRBJ1-3; 9 bases agree with TRBD1. With V trimmed by 3 bases and J by 2 bases, 5 bases remained unmatched. Germline V CDR1 and CDR2: ENHRY, SYGVKD. CDR3 size: 16 residues.

Written as DNA, the CDR3 is TGTGCCACCCAGGGAGGGGGGTACAATGAGCAGTTCTTC. It is translated as CATQGGGYNEQFF. This sequence joins TRBV7-9 and TRBJ2-1; D might be TRBD2 (7 bases). The CDR3 contains 13 residues. The V and J ends lost 10 bases and 4 bases respectively, with 14 bases between them. The V gene's germline CDR1 is SEHNR and CDR2 FQNEAQ (reference sequence).

CDR3 in amino acids: CASSLAPPGEQYF. Written as DNA, the CDR3 is TGTGCCAGCAGCTTAGCGCCTCCCGGGGAGCAGTACTTC. The chain is built from TRBV7-2 and TRBJ2-7; D unresolved. The germline gives CDR1 SGHTA, CDR2 FQGNSA. This CDR3 region has 13 residues. V lost 0 bases and J lost 7, with 10 bases in between.

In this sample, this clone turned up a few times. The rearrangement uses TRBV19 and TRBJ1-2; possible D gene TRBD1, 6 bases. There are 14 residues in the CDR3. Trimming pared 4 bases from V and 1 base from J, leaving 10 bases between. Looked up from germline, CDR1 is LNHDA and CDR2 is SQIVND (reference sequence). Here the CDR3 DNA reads TGTGCCAGTAGTACAGGACAGATTAACTATGGCTACACCTTC. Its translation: CASSTGQINYGYTF.

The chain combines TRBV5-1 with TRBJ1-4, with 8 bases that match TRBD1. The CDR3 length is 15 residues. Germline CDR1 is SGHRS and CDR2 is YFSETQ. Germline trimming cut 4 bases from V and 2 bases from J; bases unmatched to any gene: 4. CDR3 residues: CASSAQGVTNEKLFF. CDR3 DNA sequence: TGCGCCAGCAGCGCACAGGGGGTTACTAATGAAAAACTGTTTTTT.

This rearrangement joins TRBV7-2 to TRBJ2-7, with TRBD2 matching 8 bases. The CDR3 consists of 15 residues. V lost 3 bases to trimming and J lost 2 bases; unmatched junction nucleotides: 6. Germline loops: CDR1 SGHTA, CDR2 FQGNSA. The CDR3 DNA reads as TGTGCCAGCAGCTTTACGGGAGGGCCGACCTACGAGCAGTACTTC. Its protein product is CASSFTGGPTYEQYF.

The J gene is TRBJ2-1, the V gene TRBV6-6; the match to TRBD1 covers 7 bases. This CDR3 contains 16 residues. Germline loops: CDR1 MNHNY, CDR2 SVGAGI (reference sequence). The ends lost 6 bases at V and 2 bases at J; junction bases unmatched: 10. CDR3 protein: CASRNLTGYAYNEQFF. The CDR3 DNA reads TGTGCCAGCAGGAACCTGACAGGGTACGCCTACAATGAGCAGTTCTTC.

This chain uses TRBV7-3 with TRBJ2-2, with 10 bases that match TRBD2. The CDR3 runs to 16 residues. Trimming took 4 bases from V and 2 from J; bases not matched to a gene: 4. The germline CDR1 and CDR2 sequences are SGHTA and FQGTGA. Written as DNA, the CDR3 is TGTGCCAGCAGCTCTAGCGGGGGAGGTAACACCGGGGAGCTGTTTTTT. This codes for CASSSSGGGNTGELFF.

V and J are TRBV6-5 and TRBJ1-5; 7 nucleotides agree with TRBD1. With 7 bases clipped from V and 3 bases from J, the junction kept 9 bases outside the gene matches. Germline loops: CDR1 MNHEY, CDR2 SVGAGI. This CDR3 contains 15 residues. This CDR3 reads CASKQAGQFNQPQHF. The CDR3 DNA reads TGTGCCAGCAAACAGGCGGGACAGTTCAATCAGCCCCAGCATTTT.

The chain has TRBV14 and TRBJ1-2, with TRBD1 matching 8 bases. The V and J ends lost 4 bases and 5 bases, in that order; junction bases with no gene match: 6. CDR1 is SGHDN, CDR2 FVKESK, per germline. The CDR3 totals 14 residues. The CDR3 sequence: CASSPGQEVYGYTF. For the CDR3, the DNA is TGTGCCAGCAGCCCGGGACAGGAGGTTTATGGCTACACCTTC.

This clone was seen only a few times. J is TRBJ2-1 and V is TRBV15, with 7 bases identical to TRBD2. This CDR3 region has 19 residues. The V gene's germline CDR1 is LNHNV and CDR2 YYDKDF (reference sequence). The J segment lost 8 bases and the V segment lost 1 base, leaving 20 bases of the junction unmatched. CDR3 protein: CATSRGNVGLAGASDEQFF. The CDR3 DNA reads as TGTGCCACCAGCAGAGGTAATGTAGGTTTGGCGGGAGCCTCGGATGAGCAGTTCTTC.

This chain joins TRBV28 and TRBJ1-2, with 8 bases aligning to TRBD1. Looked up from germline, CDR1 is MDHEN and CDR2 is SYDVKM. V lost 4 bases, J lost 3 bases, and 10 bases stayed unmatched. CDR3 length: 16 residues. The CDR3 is CASSSPQGAEYYGYTF. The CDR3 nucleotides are TGTGCCAGCAGTTCCCCCCAGGGGGCGGAGTACTATGGCTACACCTTC.

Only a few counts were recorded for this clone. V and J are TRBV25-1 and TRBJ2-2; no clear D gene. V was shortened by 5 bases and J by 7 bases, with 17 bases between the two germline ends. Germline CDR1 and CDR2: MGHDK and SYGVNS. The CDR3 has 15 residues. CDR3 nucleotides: TGTGCCAGCAGTCCCCAACGACTCCTTGGCGGGGAGCTGTTTTTT. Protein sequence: CASSPQRLLGGELFF.

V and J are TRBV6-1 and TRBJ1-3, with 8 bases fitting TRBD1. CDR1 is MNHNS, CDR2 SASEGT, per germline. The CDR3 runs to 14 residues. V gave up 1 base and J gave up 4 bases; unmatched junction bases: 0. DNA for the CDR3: TGTGCCAGCAGTGAAGGGACAGGGGGAAACACCATATATTTT. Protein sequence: CASSEGTGGNTIYF.

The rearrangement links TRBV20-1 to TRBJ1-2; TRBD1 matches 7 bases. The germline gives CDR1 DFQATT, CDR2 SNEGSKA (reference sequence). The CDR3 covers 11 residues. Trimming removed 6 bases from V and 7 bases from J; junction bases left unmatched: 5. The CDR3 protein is CSARNRGGYTF. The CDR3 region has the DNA TGCAGTGCGCGGAACAGGGGTGGCTACACCTTC.

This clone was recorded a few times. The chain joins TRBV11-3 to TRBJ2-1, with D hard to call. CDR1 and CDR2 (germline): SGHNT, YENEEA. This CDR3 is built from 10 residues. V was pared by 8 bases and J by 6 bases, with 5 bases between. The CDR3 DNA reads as TGTGCCAGCTCTTCCAATGAGCAGTTCTTC. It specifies CASSSNEQFF. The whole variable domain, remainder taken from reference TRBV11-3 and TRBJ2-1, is EAGVVQSPRYKIIEKKQPVAFWCNPISGHNTLYWYLQNLGQGPELLIRYENEEAVDDSQLPKDRFSAERLKGVDSTLKIQPAELGDSAVYLCASSSNEQFFGPGTRLTVL.

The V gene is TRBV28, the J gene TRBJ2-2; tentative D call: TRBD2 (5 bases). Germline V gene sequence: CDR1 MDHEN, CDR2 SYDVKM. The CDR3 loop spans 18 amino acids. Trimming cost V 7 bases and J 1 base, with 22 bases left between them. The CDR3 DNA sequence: TGTGCCAGCAACCCCCCGCTCGGGCGGGCAAAGAACACCGGGGAGCTGTTTTTT. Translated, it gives CASNPPLGRAKNTGELFF.

CDR3 residues: CASSPRGSYNSPLHF. Written as DNA, the CDR3 is TGTGCCAGCAGTCCTAGGGGCAGCTACAATTCACCCCTCCACTTT. J is TRBJ1-6 and V is TRBV27, with D tentatively TRBD1 (5 bases). V lost 5 bases and J 7 bases, leaving 15 bases between the germline ends. In germline, CDR1 is MNHEY, CDR2 SMNVEV (reference sequence). The CDR3 covers 15 residues.

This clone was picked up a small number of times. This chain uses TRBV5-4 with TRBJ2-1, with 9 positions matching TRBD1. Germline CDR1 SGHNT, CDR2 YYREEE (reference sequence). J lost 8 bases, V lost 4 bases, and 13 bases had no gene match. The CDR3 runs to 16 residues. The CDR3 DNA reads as TGTGCCAGCAGCAGTTACAGGGGGCCCGACCGGGATGAGCAGTTCTTC. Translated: CASSSYRGPDRDEQFF.

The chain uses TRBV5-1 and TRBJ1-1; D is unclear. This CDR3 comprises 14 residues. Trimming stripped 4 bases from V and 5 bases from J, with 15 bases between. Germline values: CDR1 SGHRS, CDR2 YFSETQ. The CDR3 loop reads CASSLGLTGTEAFF. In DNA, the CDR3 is TGCGCCAGCAGCCTCGGTCTTACGGGGACTGAAGCTTTCTTT. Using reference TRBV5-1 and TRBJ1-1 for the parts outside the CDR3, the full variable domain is KAGVTQTPRYLIKTRGQQVTLSCSPISGHRSVSWYQQTPGQGLQFLFEYFSETQRNKGNFPGRFSGRQFSNSRSEMNVSTLELGDSALYLCASSLGLTGTEAFFGQGTRLTVV.

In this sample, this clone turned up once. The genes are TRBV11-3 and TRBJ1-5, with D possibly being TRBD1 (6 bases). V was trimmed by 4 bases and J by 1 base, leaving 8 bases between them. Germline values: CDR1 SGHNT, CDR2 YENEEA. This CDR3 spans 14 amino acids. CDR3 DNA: TGTGCCAGCAGCTCACAGGGAAGCAATCAGCCCCAGCATTTT. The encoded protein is CASSSQGSNQPQHF. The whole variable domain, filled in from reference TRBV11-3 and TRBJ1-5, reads EAGVVQSPRYKIIEKKQPVAFWCNPISGHNTLYWYLQNLGQGPELLIRYENEEAVDDSQLPKDRFSAERLKGVDSTLKIQPAELGDSAVYLCASSSQGSNQPQHFGDGTRLSIL.

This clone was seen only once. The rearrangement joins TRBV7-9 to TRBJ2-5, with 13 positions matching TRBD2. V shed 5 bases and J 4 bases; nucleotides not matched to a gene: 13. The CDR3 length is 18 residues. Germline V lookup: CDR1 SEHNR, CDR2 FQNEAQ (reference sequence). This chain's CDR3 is CASSQLAGGPSDVETQYF. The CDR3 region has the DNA TGTGCCAGCAGCCAACTAGCGGGAGGGCCATCGGATGTAGAGACCCAGTACTTC. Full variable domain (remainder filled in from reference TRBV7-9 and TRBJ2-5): DTGVSQNPRHKITKRGQNVTFRCDPISEHNRLYWYRQTLGQGPEFLTYFQNEAQLEKSRLLSDRFSAERPKGSFSTLEIQRTEQGDSAMYLCASSQLAGGPSDVETQYFGPGTRLLVL.

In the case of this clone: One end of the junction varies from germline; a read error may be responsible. Written as DNA, the CDR3 is TGTTCCAGCAGCTTAGCGCGGGCGGGACCCTACGAGCAGTACTTC. It is translated as CSSSLARAGPYEQYF. V is TRBV7-9 and J is TRBJ2-7; possibly TRBD2 for D (6 bases). CDR3 length: 15 residues. CDR1 and CDR2 (germline): SEHNR, FQNEAQ (reference sequence).

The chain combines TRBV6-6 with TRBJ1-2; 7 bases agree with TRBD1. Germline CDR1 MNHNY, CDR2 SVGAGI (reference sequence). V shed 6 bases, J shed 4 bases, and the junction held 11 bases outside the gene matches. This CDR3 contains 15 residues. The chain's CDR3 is CASSIRQGEVYGYTF. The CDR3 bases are TGTGCCAGCAGCATCCGACAGGGAGAAGTCTATGGCTACACCTTC.

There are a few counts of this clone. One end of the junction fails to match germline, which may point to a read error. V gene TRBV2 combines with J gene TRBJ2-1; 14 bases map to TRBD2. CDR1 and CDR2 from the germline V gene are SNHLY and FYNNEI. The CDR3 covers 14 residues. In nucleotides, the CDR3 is TGTGCCAGCAGAGGAGGGACTAGCGGGAGCGGCCGGGTCTTC. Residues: CASRGGTSGSGRVF. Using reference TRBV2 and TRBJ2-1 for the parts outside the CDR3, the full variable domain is EPEVTQTPSHQVTQMGQEVILRCVPISNHLYFYWYRQILGQKVEFLVSFYNNEISEKSEIFDDQFSVERPDGSNFTLKIRSTKLEDSAMYFCASRGGTSGSGRVFGPGTRLTVL.

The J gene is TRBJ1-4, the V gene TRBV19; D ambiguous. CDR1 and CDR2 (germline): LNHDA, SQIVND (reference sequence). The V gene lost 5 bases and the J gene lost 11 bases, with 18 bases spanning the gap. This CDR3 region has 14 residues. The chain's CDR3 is CASSAPGEAGKLFF. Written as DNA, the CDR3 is TGTGCCAGTAGTGCCCCCGGGGAGGCGGGGAAACTGTTTTTT.

This CDR3 reads CASSLVAGGTGELFF. For the CDR3, the DNA is TGCGCCAGCAGCCTCGTTGCGGGGGGGACCGGGGAGCTGTTTTTT. J is TRBJ2-2 and V is TRBV5-1, with 9 bases matching TRBD2. V trimming: 4 bases; J trimming: 5 bases; junction bases outside the gene matches: 6. Germline V gene data show CDR1 as SGHRS and CDR2 as YFSETQ. The length of the CDR3 is 15 residues.

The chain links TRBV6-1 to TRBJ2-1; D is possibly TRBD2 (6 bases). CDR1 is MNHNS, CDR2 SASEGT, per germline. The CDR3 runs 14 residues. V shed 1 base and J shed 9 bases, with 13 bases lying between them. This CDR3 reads CASSEELASGEQFF. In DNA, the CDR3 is TGTGCCAGCAGTGAAGAACTAGCATCCGGTGAGCAGTTCTTC.

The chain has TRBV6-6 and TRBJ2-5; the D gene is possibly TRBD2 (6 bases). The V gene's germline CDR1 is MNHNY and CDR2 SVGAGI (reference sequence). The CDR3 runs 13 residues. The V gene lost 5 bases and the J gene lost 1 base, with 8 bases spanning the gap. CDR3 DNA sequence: TGTGCCAGCAGTGGCGGGACCCAAGAGACCCAGTACTTC. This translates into CASSGGTQETQYF.

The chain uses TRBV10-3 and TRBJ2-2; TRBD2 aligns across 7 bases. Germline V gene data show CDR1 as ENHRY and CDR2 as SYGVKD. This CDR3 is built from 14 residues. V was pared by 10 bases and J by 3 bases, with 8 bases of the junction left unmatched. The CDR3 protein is CATRGDYHTGELFF. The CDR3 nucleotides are TGTGCCACCCGAGGGGACTACCACACCGGGGAGCTGTTTTTT.